Listed below are T cell receptor beta chains from one sample, sequenced in a study of blood T cell repertoires in COVID-19. The method was immunoSEQ multiplex PCR; TCRdb's version includes in-frame clones alone and lacks a portion of them. The repertoire holds some 200,000 clones, roughly nine tenths seen once, with 0.7% to 0.95% in the top ten. The specimen sequenced was peripheral blood. Every receptor here comes from a woman between 65 and 79 years old with acute or convalescent COVID-19. Each CDR3 is given with its conserved first and last residue. Each record gives: D gene, J gene, clone size, V gene, CDR3 protein, CDR3 DNA. D genes are given only for firm matches. Not all rows give a size; the values are once, few, many and, for expanded clones, a class.

>TRBD2|TRBJ2-7|-|TRBV27
CASSPSGGPRNEQYF
TGTGCCAGCAGTCCCTCGGGGGGGCCGAGGAACGAGCAGTACTTC
>TRBD2|TRBJ2-1|once|TRBV10-2
CASTTLAGSYNEQFF
TGCGCCAGCACCACTTTAGCGGGTTCCTACAATGAGCAGTTCTTC
>TRBD1|TRBJ2-5|-|TRBV7-6
CASSSLGTEGETQYF
TGTGCCAGCAGCTCCCTCGGGACAGAGGGAGAGACCCAGTACTTC
>TRBD1|TRBJ1-1|-|TRBV19
CASSTAGQRMNTEAFF
TGTGCCAGTAGTACCGCGGGACAGAGAATGAACACTGAAGCTTTCTTT
>-|TRBJ2-5|-|TRBV5-1
CASSPLGARVQETQYF
TGCGCCAGCAGCCCCCTGGGGGCTAGGGTCCAAGAGACCCAGTACTTC
>TRBD1|TRBJ2-1|-|TRBV5-1
CASSTTPGQGSNEQFF
TGCGCCAGCAGCACCACACCGGGACAGGGTTCTAATGAGCAGTTCTTC
>TRBD1|TRBJ1-1|-|TRBV5-4
CASSRGQGQAEAFF
TGTGCCAGCAGCCGCGGACAGGGGCAGGCTGAAGCTTTCTTT
>TRBD1|TRBJ2-3|once|TRBV19
CASSSGQGRNTDTQYF
TGTGCCAGTAGTAGCGGACAGGGGCGAAACACAGATACGCAGTATTTT
>TRBD1|TRBJ1-1|-|TRBV19
CASSRQGVTEAFF
TGTGCCAGTAGTAGACAGGGGGTCACTGAAGCTTTCTTT
>-|TRBJ1-2|-|TRBV27
CASTGTKNPYGYTF
TGTGCCAGCACCGGGACAAAAAATCCCTATGGCTACACCTTC
>-|TRBJ1-3|-|TRBV9
CASSALDSYSGNTIYF
TGTGCCAGCAGCGCCTTAGACAGCTACTCTGGAAACACCATATATTTT
>-|TRBJ2-7|once|TRBV12-5
CASGLVGGYEQYF
TGTGCTAGTGGTTTGGTAGGAGGGTACGAGCAGTACTTC
>TRBD2|TRBJ2-7|-|TRBV19
CASYGVAGDLIGSLSYEQYF
TGTGCCAGTTACGGAGTAGCGGGAGACCTGATTGGTTCTCTCTCCTACGAGCAGTACTTC
>-|TRBJ1-3|-|TRBV2
CASSEQANSGNTIYF
TGTGCCAGCAGTGAACAGGCCAACTCTGGAAACACCATATATTTT
>-|TRBJ2-7|-|TRBV7-6
CASSPKRTGRGSYEQYF
TGTGCCAGCAGCCCCAAACGGACAGGGAGGGGTTCCTACGAGCAGTACTTC
>-|TRBJ2-3|-|TRBV10-2
CASRGTGTDTQYF
TGCGCCAGCCGAGGGACTGGCACAGATACGCAGTATTTT
>-|TRBJ1-1|-|TRBV5-1
CASSLQAFGWDTEAFF
TGCGCCAGCAGCTTGCAGGCCTTCGGATGGGACACTGAAGCTTTCTTT
>-|TRBJ1-2|-|TRBV11-3
CASSIRGYGYTF
TGTGCCAGCAGCATTAGAGGCTATGGCTACACCTTC